The present T cell receptor beta chain was sequenced within a study of T-cell memory formation after mild COVID-19. Constant-segment-primed 5'RACE gave TCR alpha and TCR beta cDNA libraries with sample barcodes and UMIs. TCRdb itself ran the 5' RACE reads through MiXCR, one entry per CDR3 protein. Of about 600,000 distinct CDR3 sequences listed, less than 25% are singletons. This CDR3 has 15 amino acids. After removal of 0 bases from V and 7 bases from J, the junction contained 2 bases not matched to a gene. The germline V gene encodes CDR1 SGHNT and CDR2 YYREEE (reference sequence). Input material: PBMCs or a T cell subset sorted from them (not recorded which). V usage is TRBV5-4 and J usage is TRBJ2-3, with 13 bases lining up with TRBD2. The sequence was collected from an adult woman who had mild COVID-19 (a few samples of this study predate the infection). Cell type and time point are not known. CDR3 in DNA: TGTGCCAGCAGCTTGGAGGGGACTAGCGGGAATACGCAGTATTTT. It codes for CASSLEGTSGNTQYF.